The clone carrying this T cell receptor (beta chain) has at least ten counts. As yet, its antigen is unknown. These data originate in a study of T-cell memory formation after mild COVID-19. Notes on the study in general: Clones contracting over day 15 to 85 were CD4/CD8 balanced, with later expanders leaning CD4+.

The V and J ends lost 4 bases and 3 bases respectively, with 13 bases between them. The length of the CDR3 is 14 residues. In germline, CDR1 is SGHTA, CDR2 FQGNSA. Each CDR3 protein gets one entry after TCRdb re-called the 5' RACE reads with MiXCR. The table shows roughly 160,000 distinct CDR3 sequences, with around a tenth occurring only once. The chain carries TRBV7-2 and TRBJ2-7, with D maybe TRBD2 (6 bases). This clonotype was sampled from a young man who had mild COVID-19 (a few samples of this study predate the infection). Cell type and time point are not known. The sample was PBMCs or a T cell subset sorted from them (not recorded which). The CDR3 DNA follows: TGTGCCAGCAGCTCCTCGTTGGGAGGCTACGAGCAGTACTTC. Protein: CASSSSLGGYEQYF.